What follows are 17 T cell receptor beta chains derived from one specimen sequenced in a study of human T cells and chemical hapten exposure. Time point given: patch test 3, about 24 weeks after DPC sensitization. Treatment defined: therapeutic diphenylcyclopropenone sensitization with weekly scalp DPC. TCRdb processed the RACE reads anew with MiXCR; each CDR3 protein has one entry. The sample comprises roughly 71,000 distinct CDR3 sequences, around 10% of which are singletons, and roughly 1.3% rests with the top ten. Sequencing was performed on whole blood, taken in connection with sensitization to the hapten diphenylcyclopropenone (DPC). The receptors derive from a woman aged 45-60 years with alopecia areata. Some clones in this sample may be carry-over from other donors' samples.

Many counts were recorded for this clonotype. The rearrangement joins TRBV11-2 to TRBJ2-1; 12 bases align to TRBD2. With 5 bases clipped from V and 4 bases from J, the junction kept 3 bases outside the gene matches. The CDR3 is 15 residues long. Germline CDR1 SGHAT, CDR2 FQNNGV. In DNA form, the CDR3 reads TGTGCCAGCAGCCCGGGACTAGCGGGTTACAATGAGCAGTTCTTC. Translating it yields CASSPGLAGYNEQFF.

This chain links TRBV9 with TRBJ2-5; D remains ambiguous. The CDR3 runs 14 residues. Germline V CDR1 and CDR2: SGDLS, YYNGEE. Trimming took 1 base from V and 1 from J, leaving 8 bases between them. Written as DNA, the CDR3 is TGTGCCAGCAGCGTAAAGGGTTCCCAAGAGACCCAGTACTTC. As protein: CASSVKGSQETQYF.

A note on this clonotype: A much larger clone lies a single base off, so this may be a read error. This chain joins TRBV29-1 and TRBJ2-1; TRBD2 aligns across 11 bases. This CDR3 contains 14 residues. Germline-derived CDR1 and CDR2 are SQVTM and ANQGSEA. The chain's CDR3 is CGVYSGRGDNEQFF. The DNA of the CDR3 is TGCGGCGTTTATAGCGGGAGGGGCGACAATGAGCAGTTCTTC.

The chain carries TRBV11-2 and TRBJ2-5; tentatively, D is TRBD1 or TRBD2 (5 bases each). The CDR3 is 14 residues long. The germline V gene encodes CDR1 SGHAT and CDR2 FQNNGV. The germline V and J ends were trimmed by 4 bases and 4 bases, with 13 bases remaining between them. CDR3 amino acids: CASSYNGALETQYF. CDR3 sequence (DNA): TGTGCCAGCAGCTACAACGGGGCGTTAGAGACCCAGTACTTC.

This clonotype was found many times. The rearrangement joins TRBV5-1 to TRBJ2-1; possibly TRBD1 for D (5 bases). The CDR3 is 14 amino acids. V dropped 4 bases and J dropped 7 bases, with 15 bases sitting between them. Per germline, CDR1 SGHRS and CDR2 YFSETQ. CDR3 region: CASSPGSLGNEQFF. The DNA for the CDR3 is TGCGCCAGCAGCCCAGGGTCACTGGGTAATGAGCAGTTCTTC.

This rearrangement joins TRBV7-3 to TRBJ2-5; 16 nucleotides align to TRBD2. V lost 5 bases, J lost 9 bases, and 3 bases stayed unmatched. From germline, CDR1 is SGHTA and CDR2 FQGTGA. CDR3 size: 14 residues. This chain's CDR3 is CASSPGLAGGSQYF. CDR3 DNA sequence: TGTGCCAGCAGCCCGGGACTAGCGGGAGGGTCCCAGTACTTC.

In its sample, this clonotype was seen a few times. At one end the junction does not follow the germline gene, possibly because of a read error. The CDR3 nucleotides read TGCAGCGTTGAGGCAGGGCGGTTT. Its protein product is CSVEAGRF. V usage is TRBV29-1 and J usage is TRBJ2-3, with TRBD1 as a possible D gene (5 bases). This CDR3 spans 8 amino acids. Per germline, CDR1 SQVTM and CDR2 ANQGSEA.

The table lists this clonotype with many counts. This chain connects TRBV20-1 to TRBJ1-5; 9 nucleotides line up with TRBD1. This CDR3 contains 14 residues. Germline V gene lookup returns CDR1 DFQATT and CDR2 SNEGSKA (reference sequence). The ends lost 3 bases at V and 4 bases at J; junction bases unmatched: 4. CDR3 protein: CSARGTGPNQPQHF. CDR3 nucleotides: TGCAGTGCTAGGGGGACAGGGCCAAATCAGCCCCAGCATTTT.

Here the CDR3 reads CSGGRQGAYGYTF. In nucleotides, the CDR3 is TGCAGCGGAGGAAGACAGGGGGCCTATGGCTACACCTTC. The rearrangement joins TRBV29-1 to TRBJ1-2, with 10 bases identical to TRBD1. Losses at the gene ends were 7 bases for V and 4 bases for J; bases not matched to a gene: 6. The CDR3 loop spans 13 amino acids. Germline CDR1 reads SQVTM; CDR2 reads ANQGSEA.

This clonotype occurred many times. The V gene is TRBV24-1, the J gene TRBJ2-2; the D gene is possibly TRBD2 (5 bases). The germline gives CDR1 KGHDR, CDR2 SFDVKD. This CDR3 region has 18 residues. Between the trimmed V and J ends, which lost 3 bases and 5 bases, there was a span of 21 bases. As DNA, the CDR3 is TGTGCCACCAGTGATACCAATTCGGGGTCGCTTACGACCGGGGAGCTGTTTTTT. This codes for CATSDTNSGSLTTGELFF.

In its sample, this clonotype was seen a few times. The chain carries TRBV6-5 and TRBJ2-7; perhaps TRBD2 as D (7 bases). V was pared by 10 bases and J by 6 bases, with 22 bases between. The CDR3 has 14 amino acids. Germline V lookup: CDR1 MNHEY, CDR2 SVGAGI. The CDR3 loop reads CATQRGGPLIEQYF. The CDR3 DNA follows: TGTGCCACCCAAAGGGGGGGGCCTTTGATCGAGCAGTACTTC.

This clonotype was detected a few times. The V and J genes are TRBV6-1 and TRBJ1-5; D perhaps matches TRBD1 (6 bases). The CDR3 totals 16 residues. Germline CDR1 reads MNHNS; CDR2 reads SASEGT. Trimming removed 6 bases from V and 4 bases from J, with 19 bases in between. Written as DNA, the CDR3 is TGTGCCAGCAGCCGCGGGACACCCTCTCTAAATCAGCCCCAGCATTTT. It codes for CASSRGTPSLNQPQHF.

This clonotype was seen a few times. The V gene is TRBV7-9, the J gene TRBJ2-3; no firm D call. CDR3 length: 14 residues. The V end lost 3 bases, the J end lost 2 bases, and 9 bases lay between the germline ends. Germline CDR1 and CDR2: SEHNR and FQNEAQ (reference sequence). The CDR3 is CASSFGYNTDTQYF. The DNA for the CDR3 is TGTGCCAGCAGCTTCGGATATAACACAGATACGCAGTATTTT.

The chain carries TRBV28 and TRBJ1-2; D remains ambiguous. The V gene's germline CDR1 is MDHEN and CDR2 SYDVKM. CDR3 length: 13 amino acids. The V end was cut by 7 bases, the J end by 2 bases, with 11 bases between. For the CDR3, the DNA is TGTGCCAGCATGTCAGGCCTAAACTATGGCTACACCTTC. As protein: CASMSGLNYGYTF.

This clonotype was recorded many times. The chain is built from TRBV20-1 and TRBJ1-1; D unclear. This CDR3 has 14 amino acids. V gave up 4 bases and J gave up 1 base, with 13 bases separating them. Looked up from germline, CDR1 is DFQATT and CDR2 is SNEGSKA (reference sequence). CDR3 loop: CSATTFTENTEAFF. In DNA form, the CDR3 reads TGCAGTGCTACAACTTTTACTGAGAACACTGAAGCTTTCTTT.

This clonotype was counted a few times. At one end the junction does not follow the germline gene, possibly because of a read error. This chain links TRBV5-1 with TRBJ1-1, with 9 bases that match TRBD1. CDR1 and CDR2 from the germline V gene are SGHRS and YFSETQ. The CDR3 has 15 amino acids. This CDR3 reads CASSLVGTGNAEAFF. The CDR3 region has the DNA TGCGCCAGCAGCTTGGTAGGGACAGGGAACGCTGAAGCTTTCTTT.

This rearrangement joins TRBV7-2 to TRBJ2-3; D is uncertain. CDR1 and CDR2 (germline): SGHTA, FQGNSA. This CDR3 is 14 amino acids long. Trimming took 4 bases from V and 4 from J, leaving 12 bases between them. The chain's CDR3 is CASSSSQKADTQYF. Here the CDR3 DNA reads TGTGCCAGCAGCTCCTCCCAGAAGGCAGATACGCAGTATTTT.